The rows below give T cell receptor beta chains drawn from one sample of a study of blood T cell repertoires in COVID-19. Only in-frame clones appear in the TCRdb table, and some are missing; sequencing was by immunoSEQ multiplex PCR. The table lists a few hundred thousand clones, roughly four fifths of them singletons, with around 5.1% in the top ten. Input material: PBMCs or T cells enriched from blood (not recorded which). The receptors originated from a woman between 50 and 59 years old who had recovered from COVID-19. Both conserved end residues are part of each CDR3. D genes are given only for firm matches. The size entry is marked missing in some rows and otherwise reads once, few, many or a size class.

v_gene: TRBV3-1/TRBV3-2; d_gene: TRBD2; j_gene: TRBJ2-1; len: 15; abundance: .; CDR3aa: CASSPIAGGFNEQFF; CDR3nt: TGTGCCAGCAGCCCGATAGCGGGGGGATTTAATGAGCAGTTCTTC
v_gene: TRBV27; d_gene: .; j_gene: TRBJ2-7; len: 15; abundance: .; CDR3aa: CASSLSSRSRGEQYF; CDR3nt: TGTGCCAGCAGTTTGTCGTCCAGGAGCAGGGGCGAGCAGTACTTC
v_gene: TRBV5-1; d_gene: TRBD2; j_gene: TRBJ2-1; len: 16; abundance: .; CDR3aa: CASSRGLAGDYNEQFF; CDR3nt: TGCGCCAGCAGTCGGGGACTAGCGGGAGATTACAATGAGCAGTTCTTC
v_gene: TRBV4-1; d_gene: TRBD1; j_gene: TRBJ2-1; len: 16; abundance: .; CDR3aa: CASSQAVGQGGDEQFF; CDR3nt: TGCGCCAGCAGCCAAGCCGTTGGACAGGGAGGCGATGAGCAGTTCTTC
v_gene: TRBV5-5; d_gene: TRBD2; j_gene: TRBJ2-6; len: 20; abundance: .; CDR3aa: CASSPFGGLAGDPGANVLTF; CDR3nt: TGTGCCAGCAGCCCTTTCGGGGGACTAGCGGGAGACCCTGGGGCCAACGTCCTGACTTTC
v_gene: TRBV28; d_gene: .; j_gene: TRBJ1-1; len: 15; abundance: once; CDR3aa: CASRILSLGNTEAFF; CDR3nt: TGTGCCAGCAGGATCCTGAGCCTCGGTAACACTGAAGCTTTCTTT
v_gene: TRBV19; d_gene: .; j_gene: TRBJ2-3; len: 13; abundance: .; CDR3aa: CASSIVAGDTQYF; CDR3nt: TGTGCCAGTAGTATAGTGGCCGGGGATACGCAGTATTTT
v_gene: TRBV7-2; d_gene: .; j_gene: TRBJ2-7; len: 18; abundance: .; CDR3aa: CASSLTPGRVVQGSEQYF; CDR3nt: TGTGCCAGCAGCTTAACGCCAGGGAGGGTGGTACAGGGTAGCGAGCAGTACTTC
v_gene: TRBV5-4; d_gene: .; j_gene: TRBJ2-5; len: 15; abundance: .; CDR3aa: CASSPGLGPPGAQYF; CDR3nt: TGTGCCAGCAGCCCGGGTCTGGGGCCTCCAGGGGCCCAGTACTTC
v_gene: TRBV28; d_gene: TRBD1; j_gene: TRBJ1-1; len: 15; abundance: .; CDR3aa: CASSSPGTGRTEAFF; CDR3nt: TGTGCCAGCAGTTCCCCCGGGACAGGGAGGACTGAAGCTTTCTTT
v_gene: TRBV2; d_gene: .; j_gene: TRBJ1-6; len: 13; abundance: .; CDR3aa: CASSERYNSPLHF; CDR3nt: TGTGCCAGCAGTGAACGGTATAATTCACCCCTCCACTTT
v_gene: TRBV7-9; d_gene: .; j_gene: TRBJ1-2; len: 14; abundance: .; CDR3aa: CASSLVTGYYGYTF; CDR3nt: TGTGCCAGCAGCTTAGTTACAGGGTACTATGGCTACACCTTC
v_gene: TRBV7-2; d_gene: TRBD2; j_gene: TRBJ2-5; len: 14; abundance: .; CDR3aa: CASSLLLAGAHPYF; CDR3nt: TGTGCCAGCAGCTTACTCCTAGCGGGGGCCCACCCGTACTTC
v_gene: TRBV27; d_gene: .; j_gene: TRBJ1-5; len: 13; abundance: once; CDR3aa: CASSRQVNQPQHF; CDR3nt: TGTGCCAGCAGTCGACAGGTCAATCAGCCCCAGCATTTT
v_gene: TRBV9; d_gene: .; j_gene: TRBJ2-1; len: 13; abundance: .; CDR3aa: CASSVAASDEQFF; CDR3nt: TGTGCCAGCAGCGTAGCCGCGAGCGATGAGCAGTTCTTC
v_gene: TRBV6-5; d_gene: TRBD1; j_gene: TRBJ1-2; len: 16; abundance: few; CDR3aa: CASSYSVDRGGYGYTF; CDR3nt: TGTGCCAGCAGTTACTCGGTTGACAGGGGTGGCTATGGCTACACCTTC
v_gene: TRBV29-1; d_gene: .; j_gene: TRBJ1-3; len: 12; abundance: .; CDR3aa: CSVTRGTNTIYF; CDR3nt: TGCAGCGTTACTCGAGGAACAAACACCATATATTTT
v_gene: TRBV5-1; d_gene: TRBD2; j_gene: TRBJ2-7; len: 13; abundance: .; CDR3aa: CASSGTSAGEQYF; CDR3nt: TGCGCCAGCAGCGGGACTAGCGCGGGGGAGCAGTACTTC
v_gene: TRBV4-1; d_gene: .; j_gene: TRBJ1-1; len: 16; abundance: .; CDR3aa: CASSQVQGSRNTEAFF; CDR3nt: TGCGCCAGCAGCCAAGTGCAGGGTTCAAGGAACACTGAAGCTTTCTTT
v_gene: TRBV30; d_gene: .; j_gene: TRBJ1-1; len: 16; abundance: .; CDR3aa: CAWTPKGGVGGTEAFF; CDR3nt: TGTGCCTGGACCCCCAAGGGGGGGGTCGGGGGCACTGAAGCTTTCTTT
v_gene: TRBV7-9; d_gene: .; j_gene: TRBJ2-7; len: 14; abundance: .; CDR3aa: CASSQTDLTYEQYF; CDR3nt: TGTGCCAGCAGTCAGACAGACTTAACCTACGAGCAGTACTTC
v_gene: TRBV7-2; d_gene: .; j_gene: TRBJ1-2; len: 16; abundance: .; CDR3aa: CASSLARGRDGTGYTF; CDR3nt: TGTGCCAGCAGCTTAGCGCGAGGGAGGGATGGTACTGGCTACACCTTC
v_gene: TRBV6-5; d_gene: TRBD1; j_gene: TRBJ2-7; len: 14; abundance: .; CDR3aa: CASSYSGQGYEQYF; CDR3nt: TGTGCCAGCAGTTACTCGGGACAGGGTTACGAGCAGTACTTC
v_gene: TRBV18; d_gene: TRBD1; j_gene: TRBJ1-4; len: 18; abundance: .; CDR3aa: CASSPLGQGATTNEKLFF; CDR3nt: TGTGCCAGCTCACCACTGGGACAGGGGGCGACAACTAATGAAAAACTGTTTTTT
v_gene: TRBV2; d_gene: TRBD2; j_gene: TRBJ2-1; len: 16; abundance: .; CDR3aa: CASSESWLAGGNEQFF; CDR3nt: TGTGCCAGCAGTGAATCTTGGCTAGCGGGAGGAAATGAGCAGTTCTTC
v_gene: TRBV5-1; d_gene: TRBD2; j_gene: TRBJ2-1; len: 16; abundance: .; CDR3aa: CASSLAVAGGYNEQFF; CDR3nt: TGCGCCAGCAGCTTGGCCGTAGCGGGAGGCTACAATGAGCAGTTCTTC